The present T cell receptor (beta chain) was sequenced within a study of cytomegalovirus exposure and HLA in healthy donors listed by TCRdb under 2017. General notes on the study: An earlier analysis of 550 to 700 of the donors reported 250 to 350 Gb of sequence data and some 120 million unique TCR beta sequences from 150 million to 200 million T cells. The study aimed to test whether signatures of past pathogen exposure could be identified by cataloging public T cell receptors. Roughly 5 DR-DQ haplotypes were handled as single units for association and clustering, since linkage in the cohort was strong. Every repertoire in the discovery cohort had been generated on one and the same sequencing platform. Alongside the repertoire data, information on donor age, sex, ethnicity and CMV serostatus was compiled. In a later analysis, previously published TCR beta repertoires from several hundred donors were re-analyzed and high-resolution HLA genotyping was added so that TCR occurrence patterns could be studied. Both class I and class II loci were covered by HLA typing, at four-digit resolution. The study profiled the T cell repertoires of more than 500 subjects by immunosequencing and related them to cytomegalovirus serostatus. In the later analysis, no new phenotypic data were used to find candidate immune exposures; instead, reliance was placed on TCR beta sequences and their occurrence across donors. Typing coverage differed by locus: A, B, C, DRB1 and DQB1 were typed in roughly 620-630 donors, DQA1 in 500 to 550, DPA1 in 600 to 610, and DPB1 in just under 480. Roughly 310 gigabases of sequencing data and tens of millions of unique TCR sequences were included in an early release covering roughly 600 HLA-typed donors. An earlier analysis of some 500 of the donors applied high-throughput TCR beta sequencing to assess whether each TCR beta V gene segment acted as functional or pseudogenic. In addition to the first cohort of hundreds of subjects, a separate validation cohort of 120 different subjects was used. To predict cytomegalovirus infection status, the study brought together high-throughput TCR immunosequencing, statistical association of individual TCRs with disease status, and machine learning. A later genetic analysis used genome-wide SNP genotypes for about three fifths of the roughly 700 donors, treating that subset as a discovery cohort. The genetic ancestry cluster associated with self-reported Caucasian donors included about 84% of the 398 genotyped donors. On average, around 240,000 unique TCR beta nucleotide sequences were sequenced per donor among 398 genotyped donors of the cohort, with about 19% of those sequences being non-productive. The investigation overall reported the following: An earlier analysis of 587 of the donors showed that most TCR beta V segments appeared in productive rearrangements either about 90% or about 30% of the time, which broadly matched IMGT annotations. Correlated functional status among segregating V segments might be attributable to linkage disequilibrium, but an unknown experimental factor could not be ruled out. HLA typing was unavailable for some donors at each locus, so association tests used only the typed subset. The authors suggested that the approach could potentially be generalized to other disease states and immunological phenotypes. In a later genetic analysis, a missense DCLRE1C variant was associated with V-gene and J-gene trimming of TCR beta chains, and the association was replicated in an independent cohort. When HLA alleles, especially DR and DQ, strongly co-occurred, attributing TCR associations to individual alleles was difficult. A further reported finding was that TCR beta sequences accurately predicted the HLA-A and HLA-B alleles for most subjects in the first cohort. The cohort was sequenced for TCR beta chains only, and without alpha or paired-chain data the features that could be detected were limited. Some IMGT-functional V segments, including TRBV6-2 and TRBV6-3, could not be distinguished by the 87-base-pair reads and were therefore excluded. For the cohort, immune exposure information was limited to CMV serostatus. At a false discovery rate of 0.05, a later analysis linked 15,000 to 20,000 TCR beta sequences to specific HLA alleles. According to a later analysis, TCR association rates differed among HLA loci, with DRB1 alleles showing the most associated TCRs and HLA-C alleles showing the fewest. According to a later genetic analysis, donors in an Asian-associated ancestry cluster had fewer N-insertions in productive TCRs than the approximately 630-donor mean. Around 16 rarely observed V segments, including chromosome 9 orphons, were excluded from the earlier analysis of several hundred of the donors because counts were too low. Several of the top co-occurrence clusters appeared to be linked to parvovirus B19, influenza, CMV and Epstein-Barr virus, according to a later analysis. Sequencing depth was assumed to be roughly uniform across donors in the presence/absence analyses, though that assumption may not hold. According to a later analysis, most CMV-associated TCR beta chains appeared to be HLA-restricted, and the HLA associations seemed to be driven largely by CMV exposure. In both the original and validation cohorts, the classifier was reported to diagnose cytomegalovirus status with high specificity and sensitivity. The study listed over 150 TCR beta chains as associated with cytomegalovirus. A cluster of highly shared sequence variants was judged likely to be a technical artifact of the sequencing pipeline. Most TCR sequences were observed very rarely across donors, whereas some public TCRs were present in many individuals. A later analysis found that HLA-associated TCR beta chains were more clonally expanded and had lower generation probabilities than equally common non-associated chains. In vitro tests confirmed that a few of the cytomegalovirus-associated TCR beta chains recognize cytomegalovirus antigens.

V sheds 6 bases and J sheds 7 bases, leaving 13 bases between their ends. There are 13 amino acids in the CDR3, from cysteine to phenylalanine inclusive. Only the CDR3 DNA stays, 39 bases, in frame from base 1. CDR1 and CDR2 were assigned from the germline V gene (reference sequence) as LNHDA and SQIVND. With regard to this clone: Its antigen is not yet known.

Library prep was done by the immunoSEQ multiplex PCR assay. For the multiplex PCR, a mixture combining 60 forward primers for TCR Vbeta segments and 13 reverse primers for TCR Jbeta segments was used. The CDR3 region of rearranged TCR beta genes was amplified from genomic DNA by a multiplex PCR assay. The Illumina HiSeq System was used to sequence the amplified TCR beta libraries as 87-base-pair reads. In the original analysis: In a later analysis, tens of millions of unique TCR beta chains were counted across the 500 to 850 repertoires, and roughly 11 million of these chains were shared by at least two donors. A nearest-neighbor algorithm error-corrected the raw reads and collapsed the reads into unique sequences, merging closely related sequences to remove PCR and sequencing errors. CDR3 sequences were aligned to IMGT reference sequences to assign V, D and J gene segments. For a sequence to be retained, a match of at least six nucleotides was required to both a V gene segment and a J gene segment. Rearrangements were called productive when the CDR3 lacked stop codons and stayed in frame with V and J; all others were non-productive. CDR3 was defined according to IMGT convention as the region running from the second conserved V-encoded cysteine to the conserved J-encoded phenylalanine. In an earlier analysis of approximately 500 of the donors, sequences lacking an unambiguous match to a single V gene segment were excluded. In an earlier analysis of approximately 500 of the donors, a V segment was called functional when productive rearrangements were above 56.7%, and segregating when the standard deviation between donors exceeded 5%. A statistical classification framework was built to diagnose cytomegalovirus status from the catalog of TCR beta chain sequences. V and J gene assignment, in a later analysis, came from comparing TCR nucleotide sequences with IMGT/GENE-DB human TR gene sequences. A later analysis assigned CDR3 sequences and most-parsimonious VDJ recombination scenarios with the TCRdist pipeline. In a later analysis, each TCR beta chain was defined by its CDR3 amino acid sequence together with its V-gene family, and reads without a unique V-gene family were excluded. A later analysis removed 450 to 600 highly shared, low-generation-probability nucleotide sequences to deal with suspected cross-contamination and a sequencing artifact. In a later analysis, a clonal expansion index for each public chain was calculated from normalized within-repertoire ranks of inferred template counts. In a later analysis, generation probabilities were computed using a VDJ recombination model fitted to out-of-frame rearrangements, and the results were checked against IGoR. Hypergeometric tests were used in a later analysis to score TCR-TCR, TCR-HLA and TCR-CMV co-occurrence, with a repertoire-size bias correction applied to the TCR pairs. False discovery rates were estimated in a later analysis by permuting HLA or CMV assignments 20 times. In a later analysis, co-occurring TCRs were grouped using DBSCAN, with TCRdist sequence similarity added in when clustering inside HLA-allele-positive subsets. Co-occurrence clustering excluded repertoires with fewer than 30,000 or more than 120,000 public chains, plus five with anomalous nucleotide sharing. The immuneACCESS repertoire file appears here via TCRdb, limited to in-frame rearrangements. These files lack a portion of the clones; in checked studies, under half of the deficit traces to unresolved V genes, and the cause of the others is not known. D and trimming come from the DNA, and the V and J calls and clone size come from that table. The sample table holds over 30,000 clones. The ten largest account for roughly 3.3% of the sample.

The cohort comprised under 700 healthy bone marrow donors. Cohort members were all nominally healthy when sampled, although unrecorded immune exposures were likely present. The donor was CMV seronegative and belonged to the group of several hundred seronegative cohort members. A peripheral blood sample was provided by each donor, and peripheral blood mononuclear cells were used for TCR beta sequencing. The Qiagen DNeasy Blood Extraction Kit was used to extract genomic DNA from the blood cell samples. Sequenced input: PBMCs. Here the chain combines TRBV19 and TRBJ2-4; the D region possibly corresponds to TRBD2 (6 bases align). The clonotype originates from a man aged 40-49 years in good health and CMV-seronegative. The DNA sequence is TGTGCCAGTAGCCGAACACGGGGGAACATTCAGTACTTC. The encoded protein is CASSRTRGNIQYF. The variable domain in full, with residues beyond the CDR3 obtained from the reference TRBV19 and TRBJ2-4 genes, is DGGITQSPKYLFRKEGQNVTLSCEQNLNHDAMYWYRQDPGQGLRLIYYSQIVNDFQKGDIAEGYSVSREKKESFPLTVTSAQKNPTAFYLCASSRTRGNIQYFGAGTRLSVL.